Sequencing of this TCR beta chain was carried out in a study of T cell repertoires in aging, cancer and after chemotherapy. The overall study: Healthy donor repertoires were recorded over several months to years and showed clear clonal overlap.

Multiplex touch-down PCR with TRB-A/B primers amplified rearranged V-D-J TRB sequences. MiXCR, applied by TCRdb to the multiplex PCR reads, yields one record per CDR3 protein. The repertoire holds about 11,000 distinct CDR3 sequences, with less than 30% as singletons. Study-level results: Untreated cancer patients had significantly lower blood TCR diversity than age-matched healthy donors.

Amplification of TCR beta used genomic DNA extracted from peripheral blood. CDR3 length: 12 amino acids. Germline-derived CDR1 and CDR2 are SGHDT and YYEEEE. J lost 9 bases, V lost 4 bases, and 3 bases had no gene match. Turning to this clonotype: The antigen is undetermined.

This clonotype was sampled from a human donor in good health. The chain combines TRBV5-6 with TRBJ2-1, with 8 bases matching TRBD1. The sequenced material came from blood. The CDR3 bases are TGTGCCAGCAGCCTCAGGGGGCCTGAGCAGTTCTTC. Its translation: CASSLRGPEQFF.